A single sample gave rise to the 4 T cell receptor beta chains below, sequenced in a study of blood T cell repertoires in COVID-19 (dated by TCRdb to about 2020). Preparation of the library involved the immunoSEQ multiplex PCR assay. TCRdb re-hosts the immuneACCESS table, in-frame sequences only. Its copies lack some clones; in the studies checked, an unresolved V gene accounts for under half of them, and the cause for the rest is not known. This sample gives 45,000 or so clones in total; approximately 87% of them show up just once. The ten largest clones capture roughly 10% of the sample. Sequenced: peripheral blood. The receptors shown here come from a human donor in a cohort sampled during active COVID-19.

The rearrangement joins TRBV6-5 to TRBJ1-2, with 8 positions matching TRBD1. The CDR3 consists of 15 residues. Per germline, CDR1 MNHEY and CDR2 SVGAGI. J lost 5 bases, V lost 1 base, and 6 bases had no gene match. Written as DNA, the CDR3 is TGTGCCAGCAGTTACTTGACAGGGGCTGTATATGGCTACACCTTC. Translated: CASSYLTGAVYGYTF.

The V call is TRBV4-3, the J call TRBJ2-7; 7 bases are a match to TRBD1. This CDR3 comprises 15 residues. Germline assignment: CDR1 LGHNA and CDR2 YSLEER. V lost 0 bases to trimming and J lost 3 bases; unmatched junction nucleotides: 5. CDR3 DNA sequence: TGCGCCAGCAGCCAAGATTACGCAGGGGGCTACGAGCAGTACTTC. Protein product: CASSQDYAGGYEQYF.

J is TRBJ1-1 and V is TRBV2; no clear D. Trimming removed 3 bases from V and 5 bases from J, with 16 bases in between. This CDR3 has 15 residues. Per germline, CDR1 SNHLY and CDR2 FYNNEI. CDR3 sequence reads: CASSENLEMRTEAFF. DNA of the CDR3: TGTGCCAGCAGTGAGAATCTGGAGATGCGGACTGAAGCTTTCTTT.

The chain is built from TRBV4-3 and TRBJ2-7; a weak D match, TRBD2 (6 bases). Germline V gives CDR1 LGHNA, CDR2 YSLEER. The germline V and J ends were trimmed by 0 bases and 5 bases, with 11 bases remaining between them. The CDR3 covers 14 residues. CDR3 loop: CASSQDSGVDEQYF. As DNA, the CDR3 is TGCGCCAGCAGCCAAGATTCGGGGGTAGACGAGCAGTACTTC.